This T cell receptor (beta chain) emerged from a study of shared clonotypes between healthy human individuals (dated by TCRdb to 2019 to 2021). General notes on the study: A few men and a couple of women, aged 18 to 49 years, made up the cohort. For each donor, CD4 naive and CD4 memory were each given three plates, CD8 naive was given two plates, and CD8 memory was given one plate. Blood TCR repertoires of a handful of healthy adults were deeply sequenced to estimate repertoire size and the extent of clonotype sharing between individuals. Leukapheresis yielded between about 0.85 and 9.5 billion PBMCs per donor. To increase sequencing depth and limit assay-specific biases, different laboratories used diverse techniques to prepare libraries and sequence TCR repertoires. Study-wide findings and limitations: About 4.5% of naive CD4, 3.5% of naive CD8, approximately 2.2% of memory CD4, and 0.4% of memory CD8 clonotypes were shared across several donors. The small number of donors limited the genetic and exposure-history diversity represented. Clonotypes shared by all four sorted-subset donors showed higher generation probabilities than non-shared clonotypes. Naive subsets generally had larger estimated clonotype richness than memory subsets did. Sampling was restricted to blood, and TCR repertoires in tissue are likely to differ from TCR repertoires in blood. Pairwise subsampling indicated that sequencing depth was expected to affect the degree of clonotype sharing among donors. Even with the large sequencing depth, rarefaction of the sorted-subset datasets indicated that sequencing was incomplete.

Healthy HIV-negative adults with no recently reported acute infections or vaccinations were included as donors. Only Caucasian adults living in Nashville, Tennessee, USA were represented among the donors. Magnetic negative selection was used to enrich CD4+ T cells, after which naive cells were positively selected on CD45RA and the negative fraction became the memory subset. Blood was collected by leukapheresis, and PBMCs were isolated by Ficoll-Histopaque density gradient centrifugation and then cryopreserved in liquid nitrogen vapor phase. Analytical flow cytometry was used to check the purity and quantity of each magnetically sorted T cell population. Genomic DNA was isolated from each sorted fraction and quantified by UV absorbance on a Nanodrop 2000c. A word on this clone: Its antigen is currently not known. Per-nucleotide qualities are absent, and no much larger clonotype sits a single base away.

TCR CDR3 regions were amplified from genomic DNA by multiplex PCR using the deep immunoSEQ assay. Genomic DNA extracted from each cell subset was distributed evenly over all wells of several immunoSEQ 96-well plates, and each plate served as one replicate. For sorted subsets, 150 to 250 ng of genomic DNA, equivalent to 25,000 to 35,000 T cell genomes, went into each replicate PCR. Purified libraries were measured with a Qubit 3.0 fluorometer, size-checked on a Bioanalyzer 2100, and measured again with the KAPA Library Quantification kit. Every immunoSEQ 96-well plate was sequenced on a separate single-read 150-cycle Illumina NextSeq 550 flow cell. As for the authors' bioinformatics: Because the immunoSEQ output held only junctional sequences and lacked quality scores, the filtering could not match the filtering applied to full-length reads. Sequences were annotated with PyIR, a Python wrapper for IgBLAST v1.9, and V/J genes and CDR3 were assigned using IMGT germline references. Reads were removed for weak V/J assignments (E-value above 1e-6), missing CDR3, stop codons, out-of-frame junctions, or ambiguous translated residues. V3J clonotypes were defined as sequences sharing the same inferred V gene, J gene, and CDR3 amino acid sequence. Percentage overlap between repertoires was computed as shared unique clonotypes divided by the size of the smaller repertoire. Three approaches were used to assess repertoire richness: RTK rarefaction, the Chao1 estimator, and Recon v2.1 estimates of unobserved clonotypes. Generation probabilities were computed with OLGA for all TCRbeta clonotypes obtained by the gDNA method from four donors. This is the immuneACCESS table as TCRdb keeps it, with only in-frame sequences that have V and J called. A part of the clones is gone; compared with another copy, unresolved V genes explain less than half, and the rest is unexplained. The DNA gave D and trimming, while V, J and clone size come from that table. The sample table holds about 1 million clones, of which around 76% were seen once. About 1.5% of the sample rests with the top ten.

The CDR3 numbers 15 residues from cysteine through phenylalanine. This entry keeps only the CDR3 DNA: 45 bases, framed from base 1. Germline trimming: 4 bases from V, 5 bases from J; junction bases outside gene matches: 8. Per the germline V gene, SGHRS is the CDR1 and YFSETQ is the CDR2. The specimen was memory CD4+ T cells sorted from blood. What this sample's cell subset or site label stands for: CD45RA-negative fraction. The rearranged chain carries TRBV5-1 and TRBJ2-5; 10 bases in between match TRBD2. The receptor was derived from a man aged 18 to 30 in good health. The CDR3 loop reads CASSERTSGRETQYF. The DNA is as follows: TGCGCCAGCAGCGAACGGACTAGCGGACGGGAGACCCAGTACTTC. Where the CDR3 stops, the reference TRBV5-1 and TRBJ2-5 genes take over; the full variable domain is KAGVTQTPRYLIKTRGQQVTLSCSPISGHRSVSWYQQTPGQGLQFLFEYFSETQRNKGNFPGRFSGRQFSNSRSEMNVSTLELGDSALYLCASSERTSGRETQYFGPGTRLLVL.